The 25 T cell receptor beta chains below come from one sample, sequenced in a study of beta chain features in type 1 diabetes. The investigators reverse transcribed all of the isolated RNA, so they sequenced expressed TCRB transcripts. Data came from immunoSEQ multiplex PCR; TCRdb stores just in-frame clones and leaves some out. The data contain hundreds of thousands of clones, 14% of them singletons. The specimen sequenced was naive CD4+ T cells from blood. The source is a man aged 25-45 years in good health.

This clone was seen a handful of times. The chain employs TRBV4-2 and TRBJ2-7; 8 bases are a match to TRBD2. Per germline, CDR1 LGHNA and CDR2 YNFKEQ. V trimming: 4 bases; J trimming: 5 bases; junction bases outside the gene matches: 25. The CDR3 is 20 residues long. The CDR3 nucleotides are TGTGCCAGCAGCCTCGCGAGGAGACTAGCGACCAAAAGGAGTGGGAACGAGCAGTACGTC. The encoded protein is CASSLARRLATKRSGNEQYV.

This clone was recorded a few times. The rearrangement joins TRBV27 to TRBJ2-2; D remains ambiguous. V lost 5 bases and J lost 6, with 10 bases in between. The CDR3 is 13 amino acids. Germline values: CDR1 MNHEY, CDR2 SMNVEV (reference sequence). DNA for the CDR3: TGTGCCAGCAGTCCCCTCTCTCCCGGGGAGCTGTTTTTT. It encodes CASSPLSPGELFF.

J is TRBJ2-5 and V is TRBV10-3; a possible D gene is TRBD1 (6 bases). This CDR3 is 13 amino acids long. Germline V lookup: CDR1 ENHRY, CDR2 SYGVKD. The V gene lost 6 bases and the J gene lost 2 bases, with 10 bases spanning the gap. CDR3 nucleotides: TGTGCCATCAGAGGGACACCTCAAGAGACCCAGTACTTC. Translating gives CAIRGTPQETQYF.

This clone was detected a few times. The chain is built from TRBV30 and TRBJ2-5, with 10 bases that match TRBD1. Germline assignment: CDR1 GTSNPN and CDR2 SVGIG (reference sequence). Trimming removed 8 bases from V and 2 bases from J; junction bases left unmatched: 2. This CDR3 spans 12 amino acids. For the CDR3, the DNA is TGTGCCCTGGGACAGGGGCAAGAGACCCAGTACTTC. Protein sequence: CALGQGQETQYF. Full variable domain (missing parts from reference TRBV30 and TRBJ2-5): SQTIHQWPATLVQPVGSPLSLECTVEGTSNPNLYWYRQAAGRGLQLLFYSVGIGQISSEVPQNLSASRPQDRQFILSSKKLLLSDSGFYLCALGQGQETQYFGPGTRLLVL.

This clone was detected a few times. The rearrangement uses TRBV7-9 and TRBJ2-3; D unclear. The CDR3 contains 13 residues. The ends were cut back, 8 bases at V and 0 bases at J, with 9 bases in the middle. Germline-derived CDR1 and CDR2 are SEHNR and FQNEAQ (reference sequence). CDR3: CASGMTSTDTQYF. CDR3 DNA sequence: TGTGCCAGCGGAATGACTAGCACAGATACGCAGTATTTT.

V and J are TRBV30 and TRBJ1-2; D might be TRBD1 (5 bases). Per germline, CDR1 GTSNPN and CDR2 SVGIG (reference sequence). The V end was cut by 1 base, the J end by 6 bases, with 12 bases between. The CDR3 contains 13 residues. The CDR3 DNA sequence: TGTGCCTGGAGTGCCGGGACGCTCGATGGCTACACCTTC. Translation gives CAWSAGTLDGYTF. Drawing the rest from reference TRBV30 and TRBJ1-2, the complete variable domain is SQTIHQWPATLVQPVGSPLSLECTVEGTSNPNLYWYRQAAGRGLQLLFYSVGIGQISSEVPQNLSASRPQDRQFILSSKKLLLSDSGFYLCAWSAGTLDGYTFGSGTRLTVV.

This rearrangement joins TRBV2 to TRBJ1-1; the match to TRBD1 covers 8 bases. The V gene's germline CDR1 is SNHLY and CDR2 FYNNEI. With V trimmed by 6 bases and J by 1 base, 7 bases remained unmatched. The CDR3 is made up of 15 amino acids. The CDR3 coding sequence is TGTGCCAGCAGACACAGGGGGGAGAGGAACACTGAAGCTTTCTTT. Encoded protein: CASRHRGERNTEAFF.

V is TRBV6-6 and J is TRBJ2-1; tentatively, D is TRBD2 (5 bases). The germline V gene has CDR1 MNHNY and CDR2 SVGAGI (reference sequence). V was pared by 5 bases and J by 7 bases, with 9 bases between. This CDR3 spans 12 amino acids. DNA of the CDR3: TGTGCCAGCAGTACCACGGGGAATGAGCAGTTCTTC. Amino acids: CASSTTGNEQFF.

This clone appeared a few times. The rearrangement uses TRBV7-8 and TRBJ2-5; weak D call: TRBD1 (5 bases). This CDR3 has 14 residues. V was clipped by 5 bases and J by 7 bases, with 17 bases between them. Germline V gives CDR1 SGHVS, CDR2 FQNEAQ. The CDR3 loop is CASSPLTIRGTQYF. Written as DNA, the CDR3 is TGTGCCAGCAGCCCATTGACAATTAGGGGGACCCAGTACTTC. The entire variable domain, with the rest obtained from reference TRBV7-8 and TRBJ2-5, is as follows: GAGVSQSPRYKVAKRGQDVALRCDPISGHVSLFWYQQALGQGPEFLTYFQNEAQLDKSGLPSDRFFAERPEGSVSTLKIQRTQQEDSAVYLCASSPLTIRGTQYFGPGTRLLVL.

The chain is built from TRBV5-4 and TRBJ2-3; 14 positions agree with TRBD2. V dropped 4 bases and J dropped 4; count of bases not matched to a gene: 5. This CDR3 is 16 amino acids long. Germline CDR1 is SGHNT and CDR2 is YYREEE (reference sequence). CDR3 nucleotide sequence: TGTGCCAGCAGCCCGACTAGCGGGAGGGCCCCAGATACGCAGTATTTT. Amino acids: CASSPTSGRAPDTQYF.

This chain uses TRBV2 with TRBJ2-2; no reliable D call. Germline assignment: CDR1 SNHLY and CDR2 FYNNEI. The V end lost 2 bases, the J end lost 0 bases, and 13 bases lay between the germline ends. CDR3 length: 17 residues. The CDR3 reads CASSESGGIANTGELFF. DNA of the CDR3: TGTGCCAGCAGTGAATCCGGTGGAATTGCGAACACCGGGGAGCTGTTTTTT.

This clone was seen more than once but under ten times. The rearrangement joins TRBV7-9 to TRBJ2-1; D may match TRBD1 or TRBD2 (5 bases each). The germline V gene encodes CDR1 SEHNR and CDR2 FQNEAQ (reference sequence). CDR3 length: 16 amino acids. The germline V and J ends were trimmed by 4 bases and 2 bases, with 15 bases remaining between them. The CDR3 region has the DNA TGTGCCAGCAGCTCCTCTTGGGGGTCCCCCTACAATGAGCAGTTCTTC. Its protein is CASSSSWGSPYNEQFF.

This clone was counted a few times. This chain uses TRBV5-1 with TRBJ1-2; D is undetermined. Trimming removed 4 bases at V and 3 bases at J, with 10 bases between. The CDR3 sequence is 13 residues long. Germline V lookup: CDR1 SGHRS, CDR2 YFSETQ. The CDR3 is CASSIGLDYGYTF. CDR3 bases: TGCGCCAGCAGCATCGGATTAGACTATGGCTACACCTTC.

The sample holds a few counts of this clone. The chain couples TRBV20-1 to TRBJ2-3, with D possibly matching TRBD2 (5 bases). Looked up from germline, CDR1 is DFQATT and CDR2 is SNEGSKA (reference sequence). V was trimmed by 6 bases and J by 6 bases, leaving 10 bases between them. The CDR3 runs 11 residues. The CDR3 coding sequence is TGCAGTGCGAGTAGGAGGGATACGCAGTATTTT. Its translation is CSASRRDTQYF.

This sequence joins TRBV5-1 and TRBJ2-7; D unclear. The CDR3 contains 12 residues. V was shortened by 0 bases and J by 2 bases, with 3 bases between the two germline ends. Germline V gene data show CDR1 as SGHRS and CDR2 as YFSETQ. Here the CDR3 reads CASSLGAYEQYF. CDR3 DNA: TGCGCCAGCAGCTTGGGCGCCTACGAGCAGTACTTC. Together with reference TRBV5-1 and TRBJ2-7, the CDR3 gives the full variable domain: KAGVTQTPRYLIKTRGQQVTLSCSPISGHRSVSWYQQTPGQGLQFLFEYFSETQRNKGNFPGRFSGRQFSNSRSEMNVSTLELGDSALYLCASSLGAYEQYFGPGTRLTVT.

DNA of the CDR3: TGTGCCAGCAGCTTAGATGTCGGGACTAGCGGTCCTATAGCGGAGACCCAGTACTTC. Protein product: CASSLDVGTSGPIAETQYF. J is TRBJ2-5 and V is TRBV7-2; 11 bases fit TRBD2. Germline CDR1 reads SGHTA; CDR2 reads FQGNSA. The CDR3 has 19 residues. V lost 1 base, J lost 5 bases, and 15 bases stayed unmatched.

This chain uses TRBV30 with TRBJ1-2; D is perhaps TRBD1 (6 bases). V lost 0 bases and J 0 bases, leaving 20 bases between the germline ends. Germline V gene data show CDR1 as GTSNPN and CDR2 as SVGIG (reference sequence). CDR3 size: 18 residues. This chain's CDR3 is CAWSVRQVKLGANYGYTF. The CDR3 nucleotides are TGTGCCTGGAGTGTACGACAGGTTAAACTGGGAGCTAACTATGGCTACACCTTC.

This clone was detected only a few times. V gene TRBV29-1 combines with J gene TRBJ2-7; tentative D call: TRBD1 (6 bases). Germline V gene data show CDR1 as SQVTM and CDR2 as ANQGSEA. The CDR3 runs 12 residues. V shed 5 bases and J shed 3 bases, with 11 bases lying between them. CDR3 sequence (DNA): TGCAGCGTTCAGGACAGAAACTACGAGCAGTACGTC. This translates into CSVQDRNYEQYV.

The chain links TRBV4-3 to TRBJ2-7; 7 bases line up with TRBD1. V was pared by 10 bases and J by 4 bases, with 13 bases of the junction left unmatched. The V gene's germline CDR1 is LGHNA and CDR2 YSLEER. The CDR3 is 14 amino acids. The CDR3 loop is CATSRDRHRYEQYF. The CDR3 DNA reads TGCGCCACCTCCCGGGACAGACATCGATACGAGCAGTACTTC.

This clone was observed a handful of times. This sample also contains other DNA sequences that code for the same CDR3. This sequence joins TRBV18 and TRBJ2-1; possibly TRBD1 for D (6 bases). Germline V gene lookup returns CDR1 KGHSH and CDR2 LQKENI. The V end lost 0 bases, the J end lost 6 bases, and 9 bases lay between the germline ends. This CDR3 spans 14 amino acids. This CDR3 is CASSPPTGPNEQFF. The CDR3 nucleotides are TGTGCCAGCTCACCACCGACAGGACCCAATGAGCAGTTCTTC.

This clone has just a few counts. The DNA of the CDR3 is TGCGCCAGCACCCAAATGGGACGCACAGATACGCAGTATTTT. The encoded protein is CASTQMGRTDTQYF. This chain uses TRBV5-1 with TRBJ2-3; D may be TRBD1 or TRBD2 (5 bases each). The V gene lost 6 bases and the J gene lost 1 base, with 12 bases spanning the gap. Germline V gene sequence: CDR1 SGHRS, CDR2 YFSETQ. CDR3 length: 14 amino acids.

This chain connects TRBV27 to TRBJ2-1; possible D gene TRBD2, 6 bases. Germline V gives CDR1 MNHEY, CDR2 SMNVEV (reference sequence). The V and J ends lost 6 bases and 5 bases respectively, with 14 bases between them. The CDR3 loop spans 14 amino acids. DNA for the CDR3: TGTGCCAGCAGACGACTAGGGGTCCACAATGAGCAGTTCTTC. The encoded protein is CASRRLGVHNEQFF.

This sequence joins TRBV11-1 and TRBJ2-2; 7 nucleotides align to TRBD1. CDR3 size: 16 residues. Germline V gives CDR1 SGHAT, CDR2 FQDESV (reference sequence). V dropped 5 bases and J dropped 7; count of bases not matched to a gene: 13. The CDR3 protein is CASSRGGDRVYGELFF. The CDR3 DNA sequence: TGTGCCAGCAGCCGAGGCGGAGACAGGGTCTACGGGGAGCTGTTTTTT. Looking up the rest from reference TRBV11-1 and TRBJ2-2 gives the full variable domain: EAEVAQSPRYKITEKSQAVAFWCDPISGHATLYWYRQILGQGPELLVQFQDESVVDDSQLPKDRFSAERLKGVDSTLKIQPAELGDSAMYLCASSRGGDRVYGELFFGEGSRLTVL.

V and J are TRBV4-1 and TRBJ2-5; the D is unclear. This CDR3 contains 13 residues. The V and J ends lost 0 bases and 7 bases respectively, with 9 bases between them. Germline CDR1 and CDR2: MGHRA and YSYEKL. In nucleotides, the CDR3 is TGCGCCAGCAGCCAAGACGGGCGCAGGACCCAGTACTTC. It encodes CASSQDGRRTQYF.

This chain uses TRBV7-2 with TRBJ2-5; no definite D call. CDR1 is SGHTA and CDR2 is FQGNSA in the germline V gene. This CDR3 comprises 16 residues. The V end lost 1 base, the J end lost 9 bases, and 21 bases lay between the germline ends. The DNA of the CDR3 is TGTGCCAGCAGCTTAGATGGGCTTCTAGGGCATACGGCCCAGTACTTC. It specifies CASSLDGLLGHTAQYF.